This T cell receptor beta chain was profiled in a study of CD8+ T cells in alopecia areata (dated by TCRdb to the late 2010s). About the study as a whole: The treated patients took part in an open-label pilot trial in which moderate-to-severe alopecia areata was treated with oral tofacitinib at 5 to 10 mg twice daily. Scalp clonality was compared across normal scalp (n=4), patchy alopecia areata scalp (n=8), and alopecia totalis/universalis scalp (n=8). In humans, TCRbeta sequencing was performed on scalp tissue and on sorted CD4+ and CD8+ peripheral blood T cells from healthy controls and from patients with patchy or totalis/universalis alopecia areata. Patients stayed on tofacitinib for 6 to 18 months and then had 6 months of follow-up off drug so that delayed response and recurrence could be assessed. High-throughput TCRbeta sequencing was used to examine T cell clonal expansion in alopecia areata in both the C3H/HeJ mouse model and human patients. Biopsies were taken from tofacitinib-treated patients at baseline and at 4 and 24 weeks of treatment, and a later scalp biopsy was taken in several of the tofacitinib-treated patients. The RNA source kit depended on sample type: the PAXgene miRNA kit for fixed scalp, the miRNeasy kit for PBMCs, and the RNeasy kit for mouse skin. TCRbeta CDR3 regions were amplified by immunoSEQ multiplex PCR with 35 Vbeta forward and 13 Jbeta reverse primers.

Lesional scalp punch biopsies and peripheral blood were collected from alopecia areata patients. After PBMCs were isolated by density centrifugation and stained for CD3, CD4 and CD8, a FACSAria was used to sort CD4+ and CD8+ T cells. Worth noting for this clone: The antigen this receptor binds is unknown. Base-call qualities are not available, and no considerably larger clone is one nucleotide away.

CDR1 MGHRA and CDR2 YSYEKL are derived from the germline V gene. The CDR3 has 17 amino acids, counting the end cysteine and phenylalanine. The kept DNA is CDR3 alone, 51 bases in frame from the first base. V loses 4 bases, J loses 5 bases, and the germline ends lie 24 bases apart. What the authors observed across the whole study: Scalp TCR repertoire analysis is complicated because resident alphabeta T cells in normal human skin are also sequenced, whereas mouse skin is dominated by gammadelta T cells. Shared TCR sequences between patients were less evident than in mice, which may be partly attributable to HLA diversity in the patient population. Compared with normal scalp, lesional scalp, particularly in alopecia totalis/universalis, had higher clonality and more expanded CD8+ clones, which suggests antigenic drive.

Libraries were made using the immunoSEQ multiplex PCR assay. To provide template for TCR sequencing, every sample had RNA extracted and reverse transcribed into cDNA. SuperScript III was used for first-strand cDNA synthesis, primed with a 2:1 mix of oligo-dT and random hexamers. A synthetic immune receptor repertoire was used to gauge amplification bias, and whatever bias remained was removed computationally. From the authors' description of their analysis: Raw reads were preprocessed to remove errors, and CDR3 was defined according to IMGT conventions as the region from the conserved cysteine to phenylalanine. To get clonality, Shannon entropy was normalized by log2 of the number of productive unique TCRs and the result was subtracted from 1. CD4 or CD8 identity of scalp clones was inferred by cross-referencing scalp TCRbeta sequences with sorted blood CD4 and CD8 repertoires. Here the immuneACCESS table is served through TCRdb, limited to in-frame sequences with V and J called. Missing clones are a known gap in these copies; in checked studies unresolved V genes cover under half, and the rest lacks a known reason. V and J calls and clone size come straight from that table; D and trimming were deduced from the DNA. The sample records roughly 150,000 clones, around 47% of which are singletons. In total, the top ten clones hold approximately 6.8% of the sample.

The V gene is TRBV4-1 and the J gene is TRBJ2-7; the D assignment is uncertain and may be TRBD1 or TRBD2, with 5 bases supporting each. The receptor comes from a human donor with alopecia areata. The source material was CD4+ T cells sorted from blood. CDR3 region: CASSPRLAGHKGNEQYF. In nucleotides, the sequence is TGCGCCAGCAGCCCCAGGCTAGCAGGGCACAAAGGTAACGAGCAGTACTTC.